A single sample gave rise to the 25 T cell receptor beta chains below, sequenced in a study of T cell responses to AZD1222 COVID-19 vaccine. Clones were sequenced by immunoSEQ multiplex PCR, and TCRdb holds only the in-frame ones, with some missing. The sample includes under 150,000 clones, about 92% of them seen just once. The sequences come from peripheral blood, collected on day 0 of AZD1222 vaccination. The receptors were gathered from an adult in good health.

CDR3 sequence reads: CSVLRSGNNEQFF. The DNA of the CDR3 is TGCAGCGTTCTTCGCAGCGGGAACAATGAGCAGTTCTTC. This chain uses TRBV29-1 with TRBJ2-1; 7 bases line up with TRBD2. Losses at the gene ends were 5 bases for V and 5 bases for J; bases not matched to a gene: 6. The CDR3 is made up of 13 amino acids. From germline, CDR1 is SQVTM and CDR2 ANQGSEA.

V usage is TRBV6-1 and J usage is TRBJ1-4; the D gene is possibly TRBD1 (6 bases). Germline CDR1 and CDR2: MNHNS and SASEGT. The CDR3 totals 15 residues. V was pared by 2 bases and J by 6 bases, with 13 bases between. The CDR3 loop reads CASSEFGGGYEKLFF. The CDR3, as DNA: TGTGCCAGCAGTGAATTCGGGGGCGGGTATGAAAAACTGTTTTTT.

The CDR3: CASSRQGPSSVANTGELFF. Written as DNA, the CDR3 is TGTGCCAGCAGTCGACAGGGGCCTAGCTCAGTAGCGAACACCGGGGAGCTGTTTTTT. The rearrangement links TRBV2 to TRBJ2-2; 8 nucleotides match TRBD1. V lost 5 bases to trimming and J lost 0 bases; unmatched junction nucleotides: 14. Germline assignment: CDR1 SNHLY and CDR2 FYNNEI. The CDR3 sequence is 19 residues long.

CDR3 in amino acids: CASSPFPPSGGVSYNEQFF. In DNA form, the CDR3 reads TGTGCCAGCTCACCATTTCCACCTAGCGGGGGGGTCTCCTACAATGAGCAGTTCTTC. The chain couples TRBV18 to TRBJ2-1; TRBD2 matches 12 bases. This CDR3 contains 19 residues. V trimming: 2 bases; J trimming: 0 bases; junction bases outside the gene matches: 8. The germline V gene encodes CDR1 KGHSH and CDR2 LQKENI. The complete variable domain, with remaining parts taken from reference TRBV18 and TRBJ2-1, reads NAGVMQNPRHLVRRRGQEARLRCSPMKGHSHVYWYRQLPEEGLKFMVYLQKENIIDESGMPKERFSAEFPKEGPSILRIQQVVRGDSAAYFCASSPFPPSGGVSYNEQFFGPGTRLTVL.

This chain links TRBV5-1 with TRBJ1-1; D is undetermined. The ends were cut back, 4 bases at V and 4 bases at J, with 11 bases in the middle. The germline CDR1 and CDR2 sequences are SGHRS and YFSETQ. The CDR3 sequence is 13 residues long. CDR3 in amino acids: CASSQRVSTEAFF. The CDR3 DNA reads as TGCGCCAGCAGCCAAAGGGTCAGCACTGAAGCTTTCTTT.

The rearrangement uses TRBV29-1 and TRBJ2-7, with 11 bases matching TRBD1. Looked up from germline, CDR1 is SQVTM and CDR2 is ANQGSEA. The ends lost 6 bases at V and 6 bases at J; junction bases unmatched: 4. This CDR3 spans 12 amino acids. The CDR3 DNA sequence: TGCAGCGTAGGACAGGGGGCCGGCGAGCAGTACTTC. This encodes CSVGQGAGEQYF.

The chain uses TRBV14 and TRBJ1-6, with a possible D match to TRBD1 (6 bases). CDR1 and CDR2 from the germline V gene are SGHDN and FVKESK. The CDR3 loop spans 16 amino acids. V dropped 1 base and J dropped 7 bases, with 14 bases sitting between them. This CDR3 reads CASSQGRQALNSPLHF. CDR3 coding DNA: TGTGCCAGCAGCCAAGGTAGACAGGCCCTGAATTCACCCCTCCACTTT.

This chain connects TRBV6-6 to TRBJ1-3, with 9 bases that match TRBD1. V trimming: 5 bases; J trimming: 5 bases; junction bases outside the gene matches: 7. This CDR3 is built from 15 residues. From germline, CDR1 is MNHNY and CDR2 SVGAGI (reference sequence). CDR3 DNA: TGTGCCAGCAGTCCTTCCGGGACAGGGAGAAACACCATATATTTT. It specifies CASSPSGTGRNTIYF.

This clone was counted between two and nine times. The chain joins TRBV30 to TRBJ2-7, with a tentative D call TRBD1 (6 bases). The CDR3 spans 16 residues. Trimming took 3 bases from V and 3 from J, leaving 21 bases between them. Germline V gene sequence: CDR1 GTSNPN, CDR2 SVGIG (reference sequence). The chain's CDR3 is CAWSDSTGTPGYEQYF. In nucleotides, the CDR3 is TGTGCCTGGAGCGATAGTACAGGGACCCCGGGCTACGAGCAGTACTTC.

The chain carries TRBV14 and TRBJ1-2; the D is unclear. The CDR3 length is 14 residues. Germline CDR1 and CDR2: SGHDN and FVKESK. The germline V and J ends were trimmed by 0 bases and 10 bases, with 15 bases remaining between them. CDR3 sequence: CASSQDQGSVDYTF. The DNA of the CDR3 is TGTGCCAGCAGCCAAGATCAAGGATCCGTTGACTACACCTTC.

The CDR3: CASGLTKTGTDLTGELFF. The CDR3 coding sequence is TGTGCTAGTGGTTTGACGAAGACCGGGACAGATCTCACCGGGGAGCTGTTTTTT. J is TRBJ2-2 and V is TRBV12-5; 7 positions agree with TRBD1. Germline lookup yields CDR1 LGHNT and CDR2 FRNRAP. The CDR3 contains 18 residues. The V gene end was trimmed by 2 bases and the J gene end by 4 bases; junction bases not matched to a gene: 13.

This chain links TRBV5-1 with TRBJ2-7; D gene unclear. Per the germline V gene, CDR1 is SGHRS and CDR2 is YFSETQ. V was shortened by 0 bases and J by 6 bases, with 10 bases between the two germline ends. This CDR3 has 13 amino acids. CDR3 protein: CASSLEWVGEQYF. In nucleotides, the CDR3 is TGCGCCAGCAGCTTGGAATGGGTGGGCGAGCAGTACTTC. The full variable domain, rest sourced from reference TRBV5-1 and TRBJ2-7, is KAGVTQTPRYLIKTRGQQVTLSCSPISGHRSVSWYQQTPGQGLQFLFEYFSETQRNKGNFPGRFSGRQFSNSRSEMNVSTLELGDSALYLCASSLEWVGEQYFGPGTRLTVT.

J is TRBJ1-2 and V is TRBV21-1; the table's D call, TRBD1, has no DNA check behind it. TRBV21-1 is given as a pseudogene. This CDR3 has 14 residues. The CDR3: CASSKDVQGWGYTF. CDR3 in DNA: TGTGCCAGCAGCAAAGATGTTCAGGGGTGGGGCTACACCTTC.

V and J are TRBV9 and TRBJ2-3; D perhaps matches TRBD1 (5 bases). Trimming stripped 4 bases from V and 2 bases from J, with 8 bases between. CDR3 size: 13 residues. Germline V CDR1 and CDR2: SGDLS, YYNGEE. Here the CDR3 DNA reads TGTGCCAGCAGCCAAGGGGACACAGATACGCAGTATTTT. It is translated as CASSQGDTDTQYF.

The V call is TRBV3-1 (or the pseudogene TRBV3-2), the J call TRBJ2-1; 12 bases fit TRBD1. Germline loops: CDR1 LGHDT, CDR2 YNNKEL (reference sequence). There are 15 residues in the CDR3. V trimming: 4 bases; J trimming: 9 bases; junction bases outside the gene matches: 7. CDR3 DNA: TGTGCCAGCAGCCCTACCGGGACAGGGGGCACTGAGCAGTTCTTC. Amino acid sequence: CASSPTGTGGTEQFF.

This chain joins TRBV4-3 and TRBJ2-7; 8 bases agree with TRBD2. Germline-derived CDR1 and CDR2 are LGHNA and YSLEER. The CDR3 spans 16 residues. V lost 0 bases, J lost 4 bases, and 8 bases stayed unmatched. The CDR3 loop is CASSQDRSGGPYEQYF. As DNA, the CDR3 is TGCGCCAGCAGCCAAGATCGATCGGGAGGGCCGTACGAGCAGTACTTC.

The chain recombines TRBV14 with TRBJ1-1; D perhaps matches TRBD1 (6 bases). Germline V gene lookup returns CDR1 SGHDN and CDR2 FVKESK. V lost 6 bases to trimming and J lost 1 base, with 12 bases between them. The CDR3 has 14 residues. CDR3 in amino acids: CASSPLGGNTEAFF. DNA for the CDR3: TGTGCCAGCAGTCCGCTAGGGGGGAACACTGAAGCTTTCTTT. The whole variable domain, filled in from reference TRBV14 and TRBJ1-1, reads EAGVTQFPSHSVIEKGQTVTLRCDPISGHDNLYWYRRVMGKEIKFLLHFVKESKQDESGMPNNRFLAERTGGTYSTLKVQPAELEDSGVYFCASSPLGGNTEAFFGQGTRLTVV.

The chain employs TRBV7-9 and TRBJ2-2; D is unresolved. CDR1 is SEHNR and CDR2 is FQNEAQ in the germline V gene (reference sequence). The CDR3 is 14 residues long. V shed 5 bases and J shed 3 bases, with 10 bases lying between them. CDR3 DNA sequence: TGTGCCAGCAGCCGCGAACTTGACACCGGGGAGCTGTTTTTT. Amino acids: CASSRELDTGELFF.

This chain joins TRBV19 and TRBJ1-2; D possibly corresponds to TRBD1 (6 bases). This CDR3 region has 15 residues. The V end lost 5 bases, the J end lost 7 bases, and 20 bases lay between the germline ends. Germline-derived CDR1 and CDR2 are LNHDA and SQIVND (reference sequence). CDR3 in DNA: TGTGCCAGTAGTCAAGGACAGTGGGGAAGAAGTGGCTACACCTTC. Its translation: CASSQGQWGRSGYTF.

About this clone: Sequence at one end of the junction differs from germline and may be a read error. The rearrangement joins TRBV11-2 to TRBJ2-7, with D possibly being TRBD1 or TRBD2 (5 bases each). CDR3 length equals 13 residues. Germline CDR1 is SGHAT and CDR2 is FQNNGV. This chain's CDR3 is CAGSPRDPYEQYF. The CDR3 DNA follows: TGTGCCGGCAGCCCACGGGACCCCTACGAGCAGTACTTC.

CDR3 residues: CSGGGTDTQYF. The CDR3 coding sequence is TGCAGCGGGGGGGGCACAGATACGCAGTATTTT. The V gene is TRBV29-1, the J gene TRBJ2-3, with TRBD2 as a possible D gene (6 bases). The V and J ends lost 7 bases and 1 base respectively, with 6 bases between them. Germline CDR1 SQVTM, CDR2 ANQGSEA. This CDR3 has 11 amino acids.

The rearrangement uses TRBV30 and TRBJ2-7; D gene ambiguous. CDR3 length: 14 amino acids. Trimming left V 0 bases short and J 6 bases short, with 15 bases between. The germline V gene encodes CDR1 GTSNPN and CDR2 SVGIG (reference sequence). As DNA, the CDR3 is TGTGCCTGGAGTGTAGGGCGAGGTAGCTCCGAGCAGTACTTC. This encodes CAWSVGRGSSEQYF.

The CDR3 DNA is TGTGCCAGCAGCGCCAGGGGGGACTCATGTGGACGACTAGGGGCCTCCGAGCAGTACTTC. This codes for CASSARGDSCGRLGASEQYF. The chain carries TRBV12-1 and TRBJ2-7; TRBD1, the table's D call, lacks a check against the DNA. TRBV12-1 is a pseudogene. The CDR3 covers 20 residues.

The chain uses TRBV19 and TRBJ2-3; D is ambiguous. Trimming took 5 bases from V and 2 from J, leaving 8 bases between them. CDR1 is LNHDA and CDR2 is SQIVND in the germline V gene (reference sequence). The CDR3 spans 13 residues. The CDR3 sequence is CASSPRLTDTQYF. The CDR3 DNA is TGTGCCAGTAGTCCGCGACTCACAGATACGCAGTATTTT.

The genes are TRBV3-1 (or the pseudogene TRBV3-2) and TRBJ2-4, with 14 bases fitting TRBD2. This CDR3 spans 16 amino acids. Trimming cost V 4 bases and J 8 bases; bases outside gene matches: 7. Germline loops: CDR1 LGHDT, CDR2 YNNKEL (reference sequence). The CDR3 region has the DNA TGTGCCAGCAGCCCGACTAGCGGGGGGGCCAAGGACATTCAGTACTTC. Amino acid sequence: CASSPTSGGAKDIQYF.